Listed below are T cell receptor beta chains from one sample, sequenced in a study of cytomegalovirus exposure and HLA in healthy donors. TCRdb keeps only in-frame clones here, not all; method: immunoSEQ multiplex PCR. Among over 95,000 clones listed, just under 75% were seen once. Sequenced sample: PBMCs. These receptors all come from a human donor in good health. CDR3s leave out the opening cysteine and the closing phenylalanine or tryptophan. The D gene is left open where the match is weak.

len: 12
j_gene: TRBJ1-6
d_gene: TRBD1
v_gene: TRBV6-4
CDR3aa: ASSRDRDFSPLH

len: 11
j_gene: TRBJ2-6
d_gene: NA
v_gene: TRBV6-1
CDR3aa: ATRGSGANVLT

len: 9
j_gene: TRBJ1-2
d_gene: NA
v_gene: TRBV20-1
CDR3aa: SATESRGYT

len: 13
j_gene: TRBJ1-6
d_gene: TRBD1
v_gene: TRBV5-1
CDR3aa: ASSLAGQGESPLH

len: 11
j_gene: TRBJ1-2
d_gene: NA
v_gene: TRBV30
CDR3aa: AWSVQAWWGYT

len: 15
j_gene: TRBJ2-5
d_gene: TRBD2
v_gene: TRBV4-1
CDR3aa: ASSQEGLAGGQWTQY

len: 12
j_gene: TRBJ2-7
d_gene: TRBD2
v_gene: TRBV11-2
CDR3aa: ASSSGRGGDEQY

len: 13
j_gene: TRBJ2-3
d_gene: TRBD2
v_gene: TRBV5-1
CDR3aa: ASSLRSGRTDTQY

len: 18
j_gene: TRBJ2-2
d_gene: TRBD2
v_gene: TRBV19
CDR3aa: ASRHPPGLAGGKNTGELF

len: 11
j_gene: TRBJ2-7
d_gene: NA
v_gene: TRBV28
CDR3aa: ASIAASSYEQY

len: 13
j_gene: TRBJ1-4
d_gene: TRBD1
v_gene: TRBV2
CDR3aa: ASSPGGTGYEKLF

len: 13
j_gene: TRBJ2-2
d_gene: TRBD2
v_gene: TRBV5-1
CDR3aa: ASSFSAGTIGELF

len: 13
j_gene: TRBJ2-2
d_gene: NA
v_gene: TRBV2
CDR3aa: ASSDGGRNTGELF

len: 10
j_gene: TRBJ1-5
d_gene: NA
v_gene: TRBV27
CDR3aa: ASSSPTGPQH

len: 11
j_gene: TRBJ1-1
d_gene: NA
v_gene: TRBV7-9
CDR3aa: ASSSRSNLRAF

len: 14
j_gene: TRBJ1-2
d_gene: TRBD1
v_gene: TRBV6-4
CDR3aa: ASSRDSINPNYGYT

len: 11
j_gene: TRBJ1-3
d_gene: TRBD1
v_gene: TRBV27
CDR3aa: ASSATGANTIY

len: 15
j_gene: TRBJ2-4
d_gene: TRBD1
v_gene: TRBV11-2
CDR3aa: ASSLHRQGAAKNIQY

len: 12
j_gene: TRBJ2-5
d_gene: NA
v_gene: TRBV5-1
CDR3aa: ASSLESAEETQY

len: 11
j_gene: TRBJ1-5
d_gene: NA
v_gene: TRBV30
CDR3aa: ACETGINQPQH

len: 14
j_gene: TRBJ2-1
d_gene: TRBD2
v_gene: TRBV10-1
CDR3aa: ASRRLAGRVFHEQF

len: 13
j_gene: TRBJ1-6
d_gene: NA
v_gene: TRBV6-1
CDR3aa: ASSDTGSYNSPLH